This TCR beta chain appears in the sequencing data of a study of blood T cell repertoires in COVID-19 (TCRdb year 2020). Concerning the study at large: Collaborator samples came from the United States, Italy and Spain and covered acute and convalescent phases of COVID-19. Nearly every sample came with metadata listing a de-identified subject ID, COVID-19 status, age in years and sex. A freely available public database, intended as a resource for researchers studying the immune response to SARS-CoV-2, is where the repertoires were released. The prospective study material was composed of cDNA or gDNA derived from T cells, B-cell-depleted T cells, or PBMCs. Where available, HLA class I and class II types were taken from metadata supplied by the sample provider and were not determined by assay-based typing. Deeply sampled blood TCRbeta repertoires from subjects exposed to, actively infected with, or recovered from COVID-19 were included in the dataset. The samples were drawn from the first 160 participants of the ongoing ImmuneRACE study and from under 1,500 subjects provided by 6 global collaborators.

Collaborating institutions collected whole blood in K2EDTA tubes following their own protocols. For TCRbeta analysis, collaborators shipped samples in one of three forms: frozen whole blood, isolated PBMCs, or DNA extracted from either of those sample types. The CDR3, cysteine through phenylalanine, is 11 amino acids long. Only the CDR3 DNA stays, 33 bases, in frame from base 1. V was cut back by 6 bases and J by 8 bases, leaving a gap of 8 bases between them. CDR1 SNHLY and CDR2 FYNNEI were looked up in the germline V gene. Study-wide conclusions, independent of this receptor: The amount of clinical and demographic metadata varied by source and participant and was provided uncurated.

Comment on this clone: This receptor's antigen is unknown. Nothing much larger sits one base from this clone, and base qualities are not available.

TCRbeta CDR3 regions were amplified from genomic DNA by means of the immunoSEQ Assay, a bias-controlled multiplex PCR. The paper's processing steps were these. The number of nucleated cells in each sample was estimated by amplification of reference gene primers within the assay. To quantify the absolute abundance of each unique TCRbeta CDR3 rearrangement, sequence reads were collapsed and filtered. For each sample, productive Simpson clonality was calculated by taking the square root of Simpson's diversity index across productive rearrangements. In TCRdb, the immuneACCESS table is reduced to in-frame sequences with V and J assigned. These tables do not hold every clone; where another copy was compared, an unresolved V gene accounts for under half, and the others remain unexplained. V, J and clone size were drawn from that table, and D and trimming were deduced from the DNA. Recorded for this sample are about 180,000 clones; approximately 90% of them occurred a single time. The ten largest clones capture roughly 1.5% of the sample.

This chain joins TRBV2 to TRBJ2-1; matching of 5 bases hints at TRBD2 as the D gene. Source material: peripheral blood. This sequence was found in a woman aged 45 to 65 with acute or convalescent COVID-19. The CDR3 corresponds to CASSPRDEQFF. Here is the DNA: TGTGCCAGCAGCCCGAGGGATGAGCAGTTCTTC.